Below, 13 T cell receptor beta chains from the same sample are listed, as sequenced in a study of identifying expanded T cells in peripheral blood. Data came from immunoSEQ multiplex PCR; TCRdb stores just in-frame clones and leaves some out. The sample has about 100,000 clones, around nine tenths seen once. Specimen: blood. The receptors were sampled from a person between 18 and 69 years old in good health.

Comment on this clone: A junction boundary mismatches the germline segment, possibly from a read error. The V gene is TRBV6-1, the J gene TRBJ1-6; D perhaps matches TRBD1 (6 bases). The CDR3 is 14 residues long. The germline V gene encodes CDR1 MNHNS and CDR2 SASEGT. CDR3 residues: CASSSGVGDNHRGF. The CDR3 coding sequence is TGTGCCAGCAGTTCCGGGGTAGGGGACAATCATCGCGGCTTT.

The genes are TRBV5-6 and TRBJ1-5; D might be TRBD1 (5 bases). The CDR3 has 15 amino acids. CDR1 SGHDT and CDR2 YYEEEE come from the germline V gene. V lost 2 bases to trimming and J lost 6 bases, with 15 bases between them. CDR3: CASSFGTLRSQPQHF. CDR3 coding DNA: TGTGCCAGCAGCTTCGGGACTTTGCGAAGTCAGCCCCAGCATTTT.

This clone has just one count. The rearrangement uses TRBV15 and TRBJ1-1, with 7 bases matching TRBD1. The CDR3 is made up of 17 amino acids. CDR1 is LNHNV and CDR2 is YYDKDF in the germline V gene (reference sequence). V shed 2 bases and J 0 bases; nucleotides not matched to a gene: 9. The CDR3 region is CATSRQYGTAMNTEAFF. In DNA form, the CDR3 reads TGTGCCACCAGCAGACAGTACGGGACAGCTATGAACACTGAAGCTTTCTTT.

The genes are TRBV2 and TRBJ1-2; D remains ambiguous. The V and J ends lost 3 bases and 0 bases respectively, with 11 bases between them. Germline loops: CDR1 SNHLY, CDR2 FYNNEI. The CDR3 length is 15 residues. The CDR3 nucleotides read TGTGCCAGCAGTGATAGACACCAAGCTAACTATGGCTACACCTTC. Its protein product is CASSDRHQANYGYTF. Using reference TRBV2 and TRBJ1-2 for the parts outside the CDR3, the full variable domain is EPEVTQTPSHQVTQMGQEVILRCVPISNHLYFYWYRQILGQKVEFLVSFYNNEISEKSEIFDDQFSVERPDGSNFTLKIRSTKLEDSAMYFCASSDRHQANYGYTFGSGTRLTVV.

V is TRBV6-1 and J is TRBJ1-5, with D possibly TRBD1 on 6 matching bases. Deletions cut 6 bases from V and 4 bases from J, with 16 bases between. In germline, CDR1 is MNHNS, CDR2 SASEGT. There are 15 residues in the CDR3. CDR3 sequence reads: CASRQGIAGNQPQHF. CDR3 coding DNA: TGTGCCAGCAGACAGGGCATTGCAGGTAATCAGCCCCAGCATTTT.

This clone was seen once. CDR3 sequence reads: CACRTYEQYF. In nucleotides, the CDR3 is TGTGCCTGCCGGACCTACGAGCAGTACTTC. The chain joins TRBV30 to TRBJ2-7; unclear D gene. This CDR3 is built from 10 residues. Germline CDR1 reads GTSNPN; CDR2 reads SVGIG (reference sequence). V dropped 6 bases and J dropped 2 bases, with 5 bases sitting between them.

The chain employs TRBV5-4 and TRBJ1-5; TRBD1 might be the D (5 bases). The germline CDR1 and CDR2 sequences are SGHNT and YYREEE (reference sequence). Trimming pared 3 bases from V and 11 bases from J, leaving 33 bases between. The CDR3 extends over 19 amino acids. The CDR3 nucleotides are TGTGCCAGCAGCTCCTCCGCCGGGGGGAAGGTGAGTCCACATACGACCCAGCATTTT. This gives the protein CASSSSAGGKVSPHTTQHF.

The chain recombines TRBV5-1 with TRBJ2-1; TRBD1 aligns across 9 bases. The CDR3 totals 15 residues. J lost 2 bases, V lost 4 bases, and 4 bases had no gene match. Germline V lookup: CDR1 SGHRS, CDR2 YFSETQ. Here the CDR3 reads CASSLRDRAYNEQFF. CDR3 in DNA: TGCGCCAGCAGCCTCCGGGACAGGGCCTACAATGAGCAGTTCTTC.

This clone was observed once. This chain joins TRBV6-1 and TRBJ1-6, with D perhaps matching TRBD1 (5 bases). V was trimmed by 2 bases and J by 0 bases, leaving 17 bases between them. Germline CDR1 MNHNS, CDR2 SASEGT. CDR3 length: 19 residues. CDR3 coding DNA: TGTGCCAGCAGTGAAAAAGTGGGCCCGGGGGGCTCCTATAATTCACCCCTCCACTTT. Translation gives CASSEKVGPGGSYNSPLHF.

The J gene is TRBJ1-2, the V gene TRBV28; perhaps TRBD1 as D (6 bases). Trimming stripped 5 bases from V and 1 base from J, with 11 bases between. Germline V gene data show CDR1 as MDHEN and CDR2 as SYDVKM. CDR3 length: 14 amino acids. CDR3 residues: CASSQGGNNYGYTF. The CDR3, as DNA: TGTGCCAGCAGTCAAGGGGGGAATAACTATGGCTACACCTTC.

The genes are TRBV4-1 and TRBJ2-1; D ambiguous. V was cut by 1 base and J by 4 bases, with 26 bases left in between. The germline V gene encodes CDR1 MGHRA and CDR2 YSYEKL. This CDR3 comprises 20 residues. The DNA for the CDR3 is TGCGCCAGCAGCCAAGGTAACCTGAAACTCCGTCCGGCAGGATACAATGAGCAGTTCTTC. It codes for CASSQGNLKLRPAGYNEQFF.

The chain links TRBV2 to TRBJ1-3; no firm D call. The V end was cut by 0 bases, the J end by 3 bases, with 0 bases between. Germline CDR1 SNHLY, CDR2 FYNNEI. There are 12 residues in the CDR3. The CDR3 DNA reads as TGTGCCAGCAGTGAAGCTGGAAACACCATATATTTT. Translating gives CASSEAGNTIYF.

V and J are TRBV5-6 and TRBJ2-5; D may be TRBD1 or TRBD2 (5 bases each). V was cut by 0 bases and J by 5 bases, with 17 bases left in between. From germline, CDR1 is SGHDT and CDR2 YYEEEE. This CDR3 has 16 amino acids. The CDR3 region has the DNA TGTGCCAGCAGCTTGGTTGGGGGACGTTCATGGGAGACCCAGTACTTC. Its translation: CASSLVGGRSWETQYF.